Shown below are 18 T cell receptor beta chains from a single sample sequenced in a study of T cell changes during pregnancy in multiple sclerosis. Repertoires were generated with immunoSEQ multiplex PCR, while TCRdb's copy carries only in-frame clones and drops some. The repertoire has some 100,000 clones, approximately 94% of them found once; the top ten carry under 1.5%. The sample in question was peripheral blood, obtained in the second trimester of pregnancy. These receptors all come from a female donor with multiple sclerosis, enrolled in a pregnancy study.

The chain employs TRBV28 and TRBJ2-7, with 8 bases that match TRBD1. Trimming at V came to 10 bases and at J to 2 bases, leaving 10 bases not matched to a gene. CDR3 length: 14 amino acids. The germline V gene encodes CDR1 MDHEN and CDR2 SYDVKM. The CDR3, as DNA: TGTGCCACCTTCCCAGGGGGCCCGCCCTACGAGCAGTACTTC. Its translation is CATFPGGPPYEQYF.

V is TRBV5-4 and J is TRBJ2-3; D is undetermined. The CDR3 is 15 residues long. The ends were cut back, 5 bases at V and 3 bases at J, with 16 bases in the middle. Germline lookup yields CDR1 SGHNT and CDR2 YYREEE (reference sequence). CDR3 sequence reads: CASRPGSPGTDTQYF. In nucleotides, the CDR3 is TGTGCCAGCAGGCCCGGGTCACCGGGTACAGATACGCAGTATTTT. Together with reference TRBV5-4 and TRBJ2-3, the CDR3 gives the full variable domain: ETGVTQSPTHLIKTRGQQVTLRCSSQSGHNTVSWYQQALGQGPQFIFQYYREEENGRGNFPPRFSGLQFPNYSSELNVNALELDDSALYLCASRPGSPGTDTQYFGPGTRLTVL.

The chain links TRBV19 to TRBJ1-4; D unresolved. The germline gives CDR1 LNHDA, CDR2 SQIVND (reference sequence). The CDR3 has 15 amino acids. V gave up 3 bases and J gave up 4 bases, with 12 bases separating them. The CDR3 region is CASSMGGSFNEKLFF. DNA of the CDR3: TGTGCCAGTAGTATGGGAGGGTCGTTTAATGAAAAACTGTTTTTT.

The chain links TRBV9 to TRBJ2-2; D perhaps matches TRBD1 (6 bases). The length of the CDR3 is 16 residues. Looked up from germline, CDR1 is SGDLS and CDR2 is YYNGEE. V dropped 3 bases and J dropped 7 bases, with 19 bases sitting between them. The CDR3 DNA sequence: TGTGCCAGCAGCGAATACCAGGACAGCTATAACGGGGAGCTGTTTTTT. It translates to CASSEYQDSYNGELFF. The full variable domain, completed using reference TRBV9 and TRBJ2-2, is DSGVTQTPKHLITATGQRVTLRCSPRSGDLSVYWYQQSLDQGLQFLIQYYNGEERAKGNILERFSAQQFPDLHSELNLSSLELGDSALYFCASSEYQDSYNGELFFGEGSRLTVL.

The chain employs TRBV21-1 and TRBJ1-2. TRBV21-1 is a recognized pseudogene. The CDR3 extends over 15 amino acids. Written as DNA, the CDR3 is TGTGCCAGCAGCAAAGACGCGGTGTGCGACTATGGCTACACCTTC. Translating gives CASSKDAVCDYGYTF.

The chain combines TRBV6-1 with TRBJ2-5; D is undetermined. Germline CDR1 reads MNHNS; CDR2 reads SASEGT. This CDR3 is built from 12 residues. V lost 4 bases and J 5 bases, leaving 8 bases between the germline ends. This chain's CDR3 is CASSATSETQYF. CDR3 nucleotides: TGTGCCAGCAGTGCGACATCGGAGACCCAGTACTTC.

The chain has TRBV15 and TRBJ2-7, with D possibly TRBD2 on 5 matching bases. Germline lookup yields CDR1 LNHNV and CDR2 YYDKDF (reference sequence). The CDR3 covers 14 residues. Trimming pared 0 bases from V and 2 bases from J, leaving 8 bases between. CDR3 region: CATSRDRGTYEQYF. The DNA of the CDR3 is TGTGCCACCAGCAGAGATCGAGGGACCTACGAGCAGTACTTC.

The chain couples TRBV9 to TRBJ2-3; 7 positions agree with TRBD2. Germline CDR1 and CDR2: SGDLS and YYNGEE. V shed 4 bases and J 2 bases; nucleotides not matched to a gene: 4. There are 14 residues in the CDR3. CDR3 bases: TGTGCCAGCAGCCCCACTAGCGACACAGATACGCAGTATTTT. Amino acid sequence: CASSPTSDTDTQYF.

The chain couples TRBV29-1 to TRBJ2-1; 8 nucleotides agree with TRBD2. Germline V gives CDR1 SQVTM, CDR2 ANQGSEA. J lost 5 bases, V lost 7 bases, and 10 bases had no gene match. This CDR3 has 14 residues. For the CDR3, the DNA is TGCAGCGCCCGGAGAGCGGGAGTCGACAATGAGCAGTTCTTC. It codes for CSARRAGVDNEQFF.

The CDR3 here is CASSTQSGTTGNTIYF. CDR3 bases: TGTGCCAGCAGCACCCAAAGCGGGACAACTGGAAACACCATATATTTT. The chain is built from TRBV9 and TRBJ1-3, with D maybe TRBD1 (6 bases). Germline V gene sequence: CDR1 SGDLS, CDR2 YYNGEE. The CDR3 is made up of 16 amino acids. Trimming took 4 bases from V and 2 from J, leaving 16 bases between them.

The chain is built from TRBV4-1 and TRBJ1-1; weak D call: TRBD1 (5 bases). The germline V gene encodes CDR1 MGHRA and CDR2 YSYEKL. This CDR3 contains 15 residues. Trimming left V 0 bases short and J 4 bases short, with 12 bases between. In DNA form, the CDR3 reads TGCGCCAGCAGCCAAGATCGGGGGGGGAGCACTGAAGCTTTCTTT. The encoded protein is CASSQDRGGSTEAFF.

This rearrangement joins TRBV18 to TRBJ2-2; 7 bases are a match to TRBD2. Losses at the gene ends were 2 bases for V and 2 bases for J; bases not matched to a gene: 8. CDR1 is KGHSH and CDR2 is LQKENI in the germline V gene. The CDR3 sequence is 17 residues long. The CDR3 nucleotides read TGTGCCAGCTCACCAAGGGCCGGGGGGACCAACACCGGGGAGCTGTTTTTT. Its translation is CASSPRAGGTNTGELFF. The whole variable domain, remainder taken from reference TRBV18 and TRBJ2-2, is NAGVMQNPRHLVRRRGQEARLRCSPMKGHSHVYWYRQLPEEGLKFMVYLQKENIIDESGMPKERFSAEFPKEGPSILRIQQVVRGDSAAYFCASSPRAGGTNTGELFFGEGSRLTVL.

This clone came up a few times. The gene calls are TRBV6-1 and TRBJ2-1; 12 nucleotides agree with TRBD2. The CDR3 length is 15 residues. Germline V CDR1 and CDR2: MNHNS, SASEGT. With 4 bases clipped from V and 8 bases from J, the junction kept 6 bases outside the gene matches. Here the CDR3 DNA reads TGTGCCAGCAGTGTCACTAGCGGGAGGCTCGATGAGCAGTTCTTC. Amino acid sequence: CASSVTSGRLDEQFF.

This clone has more than one count but fewer than ten. V is TRBV10-3 and J is TRBJ1-1; the match to TRBD1 covers 10 bases. This CDR3 is built from 16 residues. With 3 bases clipped from V and 0 bases from J, the junction kept 4 bases outside the gene matches. From germline, CDR1 is ENHRY and CDR2 SYGVKD. The CDR3 bases are TGTGCCATCAGTGACGGGGGACAGGGGCTGAACACTGAAGCTTTCTTT. This codes for CAISDGGQGLNTEAFF.

V and J are TRBV9 and TRBJ1-5, with D unresolved. Germline V gene sequence: CDR1 SGDLS, CDR2 YYNGEE. CDR3 size: 14 residues. V shed 0 bases and J shed 5 bases, with 9 bases lying between them. The CDR3 reads CASSVGAVDQPQHF. The CDR3 DNA sequence: TGTGCCAGCAGCGTAGGGGCTGTTGATCAGCCCCAGCATTTT.

The CDR3 nucleotides are TGCGCCAGCACCGGGGACAGAAACACTGAAGCTTTCTTT. This encodes CASTGDRNTEAFF. The chain combines TRBV5-1 with TRBJ1-1; TRBD1 matches at 7 bases. Germline V gene sequence: CDR1 SGHRS, CDR2 YFSETQ. V was pared by 6 bases and J by 2 bases, with 4 bases of the junction left unmatched. The CDR3 is 13 residues long.

The rearrangement joins TRBV5-1 to TRBJ1-1; D is possibly TRBD1 (5 bases). Trimming took 5 bases from V and 3 from J, leaving 17 bases between them. The CDR3 is 15 residues long. The germline CDR1 and CDR2 sequences are SGHRS and YFSETQ. CDR3 DNA sequence: TGCGCCAGCAGAACGGACGTCGGCAGGGACACTGAAGCTTTCTTT. Its protein product is CASRTDVGRDTEAFF.

The V and J genes are TRBV5-1 and TRBJ2-1, with 7 positions matching TRBD2. CDR3 length equals 15 residues. Germline V CDR1 and CDR2: SGHRS, YFSETQ. V lost 4 bases and J lost 3; bases outside the gene matches: 7. CDR3 nucleotide sequence: TGCGCCAGCAGCCCCGCCAGCGGGATCTACAATGAGCAGTTCTTC. Translating it yields CASSPASGIYNEQFF.